The rows below give T cell receptor beta chains drawn from one sample of a study of cytomegalovirus exposure and HLA in healthy donors. Data came from immunoSEQ multiplex PCR; TCRdb stores just in-frame clones and leaves some out. The table includes roughly 100,000 clones, 60% to 80% detected once. Sequenced sample: PBMCs. The receptor source for this set is a man aged 30 to 45 in good health and CMV-seronegative. Each CDR3 is given with its conserved first and last residue. A D gene is named only where the DNA matches it firmly. Not every row has a clone size; where given, it reads once, few, many or a size class.

CDR3nt,CDR3aa,j_gene,d_gene,abundance,v_gene
TGCGCCAGCAGTGAGAAGAGCAATGAGCAGTTCTTC,CASSEKSNEQFF,TRBJ2-1,.,few,TRBV10-1
TGCGCCAGCAGCTCGACAGGGGTCGACTATGGCTACACCTTC,CASSSTGVDYGYTF,TRBJ1-2,TRBD1,.,TRBV5-1
TGTGCCAGCAGCTTGGATCCACAGCCGAACACTGAAGCTTTCTTT,CASSLDPQPNTEAFF,TRBJ1-1,.,.,TRBV5-5
TGCAGCGTCCTAAACCTCGCTCGGAACACTGAAGCTTTCTTT,CSVLNLARNTEAFF,TRBJ1-1,.,.,TRBV29-1
TGTGCCAGCAGTTACTCACTACGGGGTTCTGGAAACACCATATATTTT,CASSYSLRGSGNTIYF,TRBJ1-3,.,.,TRBV6-5
TGTGCCAGCAGTCCAACAGGGTCGAACACCGGGGAGCTGTTTTTT,CASSPTGSNTGELFF,TRBJ2-2,.,.,TRBV6-1
TGTGCCAGCAGCATCCACCGGGCCAGTAGCCGCCGAGGGGGCTACGAGCAGTACTTC,CASSIHRASSRRGGYEQYF,TRBJ2-7,.,few,TRBV5-6
TGTGCCAGCCCCACGAATTTAAACAGGGGGCCAGAGGCTGAAGCTTTCTTT,CASPTNLNRGPEAEAFF,TRBJ1-1,TRBD1,.,TRBV5-8
TGTGCCAGCAGAAAACAGGGCCTCCCTTCCTACGAGCAGTACTTC,CASRKQGLPSYEQYF,TRBJ2-7,.,.,TRBV6-1
TGCAGCGTTGAGCGGCACTCCTACAATGAGCAGTTCTTC,CSVERHSYNEQFF,TRBJ2-1,.,.,TRBV29-1
TGTGCCAGCAGATCAACAGGGGGCACGGGGGCGACCCAGTACTTC,CASRSTGGTGATQYF,TRBJ2-5,TRBD1,.,TRBV7-2
TGTGCCAGCAGCTTTAGCGGCGGCTCCTACAATGAGCAGTTCTTC,CASSFSGGSYNEQFF,TRBJ2-1,.,.,TRBV13
TGTGCCAGCAGCCTAGAGCTAGGCGAGCAGTACTTC,CASSLELGEQYF,TRBJ2-7,.,once,TRBV5-4
TGTGCCAGCTCTATTTCGGACAGCTACGAGCAGTACTTC,CASSISDSYEQYF,TRBJ2-7,.,once,TRBV18
TGTGCCACCAGCAGTGGGGGGGGCAGGGATTGGGCCAAAAACATTCAGTACTTC,CATSSGGGRDWAKNIQYF,TRBJ2-4,.,few,TRBV15
TGTGCCAGCAGTTTCGGGAAGAACACTGAAGCTTTCTTT,CASSFGKNTEAFF,TRBJ1-1,.,.,TRBV6-5
TGTGCCAGCAGCTTACAGGGAAGCACTGAAGCTTTCTTT,CASSLQGSTEAFF,TRBJ1-1,.,.,TRBV7-9
TGTGCCAGCAGCTATTCCCTCAATCAGCCCCAGCATTTT,CASSYSLNQPQHF,TRBJ1-5,.,.,TRBV7-2
TGTGCCTGGAGTGTAGGGACAGGGAAAAATGAAAAACTGTTTTTT,CAWSVGTGKNEKLFF,TRBJ1-4,TRBD1,once,TRBV30
TGTGCCAGCAGCCTCCAGCGGGGAAACTATGGCTACACCTTC,CASSLQRGNYGYTF,TRBJ1-2,.,.,TRBV13
TGCGCCAGCAGCCCCGGGACAGGGGAGCTTAACTATGGCTACACCTTC,CASSPGTGELNYGYTF,TRBJ1-2,TRBD1,.,TRBV4-1